One T cell receptor beta chain is described in this entry. Its antigen is still unknown. No per-base quality is available; no much larger clone lies one base away. TCR CDR3 regions were amplified from genomic DNA by multiplex PCR using the deep immunoSEQ assay. Extracted genomic DNA from each cell subset was spread evenly across all wells of several immunoSEQ 96-well plates, with each plate serving as a replicate. For sorted subsets, each replicate PCR was loaded with approximately 190 ng genomic DNA, equivalent to 25,000 to 35,000 T cell genomes. The purified libraries were quantified using a Qubit 3.0 fluorometer, sized with a Bioanalyzer 2100, and then quantified again using the KAPA Library Quantification kit. Every immunoSEQ 96-well plate was sequenced on a dedicated single-read 150-cycle Illumina NextSeq 550 flow cell. Per the original workflow: The immunoSEQ output contained only junctional sequences without quality scores, so filtering could not match that applied to full-length reads. Sequences were annotated with PyIR, a Python wrapper for IgBLAST v1.9, using IMGT germline references to assign V/J genes and CDR3. Reads with weak V/J assignments (E-value above 1e-6), missing CDR3, stop codons, out-of-frame junctions, or ambiguous translated residues were removed. A V3J clonotype was defined by an identical inferred V gene, J gene, and CDR3 amino acid sequence. Percentage overlap between repertoires was calculated by dividing the number of shared unique clonotypes by the size of the smaller repertoire. RTK rarefaction, the Chao1 estimator, and Recon v2.1 estimates of unobserved clonotypes were used to assess repertoire richness. OLGA was used to compute generation probabilities for all TCRbeta clonotypes that the gDNA method yielded from a few donors. TCRdb's version of the immuneACCESS table is confined to in-frame rearrangements and falls short of the full clone set. An unresolved V gene accounts for under half of the shortfall where checked; the remainder is of unknown origin. D and trimming come from the DNA, and the V and J calls and clone size come from that table. This sample has millions of clones in its table, and roughly 92% of those were observed once. Jointly, the top ten make up under 0.15% of the sample.

This entry comes from a study of shared clonotypes between healthy human individuals (TCRdb year 2020). About the full investigation: A few men and two women, aged 18 to 49 years, made up the cohort. For each donor, CD4 naive and CD4 memory were each given three plates, CD8 naive was given two plates, and CD8 memory was given one plate. To estimate repertoire size and how much clonotypes are shared between individuals, the study performed deep sequencing of blood TCR repertoires from a few healthy adults. Different laboratories and diverse techniques were used to prepare libraries and sequence TCR repertoires, to increase sequencing depth and limit assay-specific biases. Leukapheresis yielded between about 0.9 and 8.9 billion PBMCs per donor. What the authors observed across the whole study: When several donors were compared, the shared fraction of clonotypes was about 5.4% for naive CD4, roughly 3.4% for naive CD8, 2% to 2.5% for memory CD4, and 0.4% for memory CD8. Sampling was limited to blood, and TCR repertoires in tissue likely differ from TCR repertoires in blood. Estimated clonotype richness was generally larger for naive than for memory subsets. Rarefaction of sorted-subset datasets indicated incomplete sequencing despite the large sequencing depth. Pairwise subsampling led to the expectation that sequencing depth would affect the degree of clonotype sharing among donors. Clonotypes shared by all four sorted-subset donors showed higher generation probabilities than non-shared clonotypes. The genetic and exposure-history diversity represented was limited by the small number of donors.

Donors were healthy HIV-negative adults with no recently reported acute infections or vaccinations. Only Caucasian adults living in Nashville, Tennessee, USA were represented among the donors. CD4+ T cells were enriched through magnetic negative selection, after which naive cells were positively selected on CD45RA and the remaining negative fraction served as the memory subset. After blood collection by leukapheresis, PBMCs were isolated using Ficoll-Histopaque density gradient centrifugation and then cryopreserved in the vapor phase of liquid nitrogen. Analytical flow cytometry was used to check the purity and quantity of each magnetically sorted T cell population. From each sorted fraction, genomic DNA was isolated and quantified by UV absorbance on a Nanodrop 2000c. From the germline V gene, CDR1 is MNHEY and CDR2 is SVGAGI. Counted from cysteine to phenylalanine, this CDR3 has 14 amino acids. CDR3 DNA is the only sequence kept; it has 42 bases, read in frame from the first base. V is trimmed back by 6 bases and J by 7 bases, and the junction contains 9 bases that no gene match accounts for.

Recombination joined TRBV6-5 with TRBJ1-5, and 7 bases in between align with TRBD1. This clonotype was sampled from a man younger than 35 in good health. The sample was naive CD4+ T cells sorted from blood. The cell subset or site tag for this specimen amounts to: CD45RA+ positively selected. The encoded CDR3 is CASRPTGDYQPQHF. At the DNA level, the sequence is TGTGCCAGCAGACCCACAGGGGATTACCAGCCCCAGCATTTT.